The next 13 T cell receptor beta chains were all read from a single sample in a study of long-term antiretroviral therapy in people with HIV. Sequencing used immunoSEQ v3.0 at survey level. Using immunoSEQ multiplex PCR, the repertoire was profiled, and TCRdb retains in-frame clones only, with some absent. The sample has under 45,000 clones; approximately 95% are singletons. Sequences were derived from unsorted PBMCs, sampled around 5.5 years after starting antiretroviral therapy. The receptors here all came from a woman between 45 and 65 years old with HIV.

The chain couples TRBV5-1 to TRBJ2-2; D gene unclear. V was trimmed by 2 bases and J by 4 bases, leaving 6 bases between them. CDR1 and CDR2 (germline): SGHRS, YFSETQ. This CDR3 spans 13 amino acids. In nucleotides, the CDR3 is TGCGCCAGCAGCTTAGACGTCACCGGGGAGCTGTTTTTT. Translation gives CASSLDVTGELFF.

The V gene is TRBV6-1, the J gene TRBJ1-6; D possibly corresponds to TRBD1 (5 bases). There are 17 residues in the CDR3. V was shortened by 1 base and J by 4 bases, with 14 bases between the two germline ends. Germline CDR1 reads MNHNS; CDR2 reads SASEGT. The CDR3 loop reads CASSEVGRAGYNSPLHF. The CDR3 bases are TGTGCCAGCAGTGAAGTCGGCAGGGCAGGTTATAATTCACCCCTCCACTTT.

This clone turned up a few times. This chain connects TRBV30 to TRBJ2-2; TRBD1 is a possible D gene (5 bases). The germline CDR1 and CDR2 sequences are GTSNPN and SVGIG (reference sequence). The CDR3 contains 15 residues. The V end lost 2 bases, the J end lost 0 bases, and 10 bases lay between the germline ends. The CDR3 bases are TGTGCCTGGAGTTTGAGACAGCCGAACACCGGGGAGCTGTTTTTT. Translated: CAWSLRQPNTGELFF.

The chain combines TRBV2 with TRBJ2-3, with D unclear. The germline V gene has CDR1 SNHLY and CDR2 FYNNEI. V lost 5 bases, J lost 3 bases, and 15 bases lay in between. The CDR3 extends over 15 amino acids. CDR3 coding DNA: TGTGCCAGCAGTCCCCTGAAGGTTGGGACAGATACGCAGTATTTT. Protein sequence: CASSPLKVGTDTQYF.

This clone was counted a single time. Here the CDR3 reads CASSQTGIGASPLHF. The DNA for the CDR3 is TGCGCCAGCAGCCAAACCGGGATAGGGGCATCACCCCTCCACTTT. The chain is built from TRBV4-1 and TRBJ1-6; tentatively, D is TRBD1 (5 bases). Trimming shortened V by 2 bases and J by 10 bases, and 15 bases separated the two germline ends. The CDR3 has 15 residues. CDR1 MGHRA and CDR2 YSYEKL come from the germline V gene.

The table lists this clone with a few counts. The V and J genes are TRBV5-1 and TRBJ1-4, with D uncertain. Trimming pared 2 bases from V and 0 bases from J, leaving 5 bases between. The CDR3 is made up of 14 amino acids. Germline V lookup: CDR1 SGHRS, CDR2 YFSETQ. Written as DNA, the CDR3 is TGCGCCAGCAGCTTACGCACAACTAATGAAAAACTGTTTTTT. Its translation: CASSLRTTNEKLFF.

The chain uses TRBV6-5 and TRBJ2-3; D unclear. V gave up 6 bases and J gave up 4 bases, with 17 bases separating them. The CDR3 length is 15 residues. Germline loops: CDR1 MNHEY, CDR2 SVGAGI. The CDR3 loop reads CASSVDFVDADTQYF. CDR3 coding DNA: TGTGCCAGCAGCGTCGACTTTGTGGACGCAGATACGCAGTATTTT.

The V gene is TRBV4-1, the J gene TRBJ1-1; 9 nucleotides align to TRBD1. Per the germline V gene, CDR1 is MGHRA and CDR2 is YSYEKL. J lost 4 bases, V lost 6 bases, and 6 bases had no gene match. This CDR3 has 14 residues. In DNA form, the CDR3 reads TGCGCCAGCAGGCGGGACAGGGTTGGCACTGAAGCTTTCTTT. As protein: CASRRDRVGTEAFF.

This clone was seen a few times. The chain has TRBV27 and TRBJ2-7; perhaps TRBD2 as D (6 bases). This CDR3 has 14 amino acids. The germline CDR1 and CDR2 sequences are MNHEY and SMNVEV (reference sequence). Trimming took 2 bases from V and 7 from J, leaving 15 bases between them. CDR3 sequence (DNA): TGTGCCAGCAGTTTAAGGCGGGGAGGAATTGAGCAGTACTTC. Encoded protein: CASSLRRGGIEQYF.

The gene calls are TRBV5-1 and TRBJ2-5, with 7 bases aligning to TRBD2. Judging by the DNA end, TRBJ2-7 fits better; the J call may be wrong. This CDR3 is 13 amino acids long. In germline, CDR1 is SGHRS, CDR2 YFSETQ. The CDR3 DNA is TGCGCCAGCGGCCTGACTAGCTCTTACGAGCAGTACTTC. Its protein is CASGLTSSYEQYF.

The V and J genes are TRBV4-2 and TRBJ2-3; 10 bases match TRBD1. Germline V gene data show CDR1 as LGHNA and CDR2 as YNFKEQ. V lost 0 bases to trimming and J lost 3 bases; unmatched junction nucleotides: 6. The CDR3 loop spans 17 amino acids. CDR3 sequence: CASSQDPTDRGTDTQYF. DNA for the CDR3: TGTGCCAGCAGCCAAGACCCAACGGACAGGGGGACAGATACGCAGTATTTT.

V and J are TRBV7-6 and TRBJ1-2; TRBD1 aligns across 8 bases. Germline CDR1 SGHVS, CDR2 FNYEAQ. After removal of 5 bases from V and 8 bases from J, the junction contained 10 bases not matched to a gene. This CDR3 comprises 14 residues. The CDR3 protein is CASSPIMTGEGYTF. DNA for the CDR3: TGTGCCAGCAGCCCTATTATGACAGGGGAGGGCTACACCTTC.

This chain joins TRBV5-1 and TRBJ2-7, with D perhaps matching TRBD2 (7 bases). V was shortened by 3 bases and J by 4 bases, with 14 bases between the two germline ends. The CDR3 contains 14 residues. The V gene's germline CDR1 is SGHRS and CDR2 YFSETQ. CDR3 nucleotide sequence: TGCGCCAGCAGCTCTAGGGGGGGAAGTTACGAGCAGTACTTC. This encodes CASSSRGGSYEQYF.